The entry below describes one T cell receptor (beta chain). Its target is not known. The sample is drawn from a study of T-cell memory formation after mild COVID-19. Study context: Across donors, TCR clusters were largely donor specific.

TCRdb processed the 5' RACE reads anew with MiXCR; each CDR3 protein has one entry. The table shows about 270,000 distinct CDR3 sequences, with around 15% occurring only once. Study-wide points: CD4+ contracting clones were found mainly in CM and EM, and CD8+ ones in EMRA.

The clonotype comes from a man between 18 and 29 years old who had mild COVID-19 (a few samples of this study predate the infection). Cell type and time point are not known. Sequenced material: PBMCs or a T cell subset sorted from them (not recorded which).

CDR3 nucleotides: TGCAGTGTCCGGAGGGGACTCGCCGTGTCTTCACCCCTCCACTTT. Its translation: CSVRRGLAVSSPLHF. The chain combines TRBV20-1 with TRBJ1-6, with D possibly being TRBD1 (5 bases). The germline V and J ends were trimmed by 7 bases and 9 bases, with 22 bases remaining between them. The CDR3 spans 15 residues. CDR1 is DFQATT and CDR2 is SNEGSKA in the germline V gene (reference sequence).